The 3 T cell receptor beta chains listed next were all sequenced from one sample in a study of CD8 T cells in ankylosing spondylitis. Via MiXCR, TCRdb re-called the 5' RACE reads, giving one row per CDR3 protein. The sample has 380,000 or so distinct CDR3 sequences, 20% to 25% seen once. The material sequenced was blood, either unsorted or a sorted T cell fraction (not recorded which). The receptors were gathered from a male donor with ankylosing spondylitis or in good health (not recorded which).

The rearrangement joins TRBV6-5 to TRBJ2-7; 8 bases map to TRBD1. Looked up from germline, CDR1 is MNHEY and CDR2 is SVGAGI. Trimming cost V 7 bases and J 5 bases; bases outside gene matches: 4. This CDR3 region has 12 residues. The CDR3 DNA reads TGTGCCAGCACGGACAGGGCCCACGAGCAGTACTTC. Protein sequence: CASTDRAHEQYF.

The J gene is TRBJ2-2, the V gene TRBV20-1, with D possibly called TRBD1 or TRBD2 (5 bases each). The V end was cut by 1 base, the J end by 1 base, with 10 bases between. The CDR3 has 15 amino acids. Germline CDR1 reads DFQATT; CDR2 reads SNEGSKA (reference sequence). CDR3: CSARAGTENTGELFF. The CDR3 DNA reads as TGCAGTGCTAGAGCCGGGACCGAGAACACCGGGGAGCTGTTTTTT.

The V and J genes are TRBV20-1 and TRBJ2-5; D remains ambiguous. CDR3 size: 12 residues. The ends were cut back, 3 bases at V and 5 bases at J, with 10 bases in the middle. Germline CDR1 is DFQATT and CDR2 is SNEGSKA (reference sequence). This chain's CDR3 is CSARTHMETQYF. CDR3 bases: TGCAGTGCTAGGACCCATATGGAGACCCAGTACTTC.